Following are 17 T cell receptor beta chains from one sample sequenced in a study of CD8 T cells in Susac syndrome. Random-hexamer reverse transcription was applied to about 0.45 to 1 ug RNA. TCRdb reanalysed the immunoSEQ multiplex PCR reads using MiXCR and keeps one entry per CDR3 protein. This table has 150,000 to 200,000 distinct CDR3 sequences, nearly 95% appearing once. Source material: CD4+ T cells from PBMCs. The receptor source for this set is a human donor with multiple sclerosis.

The chain carries TRBV3-1 and TRBJ1-1; TRBD1 matches at 7 bases. The CDR3 consists of 12 residues. J was trimmed by 8 bases and V by 5 bases; bases with no gene match: 5. The germline V gene has CDR1 LGHDT and CDR2 YNNKEL (reference sequence). CDR3 amino acids: CASSVDRDEAFF. CDR3 DNA: TGTGCCAGCAGCGTCGACAGGGACGAAGCTTTCTTT. Filled out from reference TRBV3-1 and TRBJ1-1, the complete variable domain reads DTAVSQTPKYLVTQMGNDKSIKCEQNLGHDTMYWYKQDSKKFLKIMFSYNNKELIINETVPNRFSPKSPDKAHLNLHINSLELGDSAVYFCASSVDRDEAFFGQGTRLTVV.

The chain links TRBV29-1 to TRBJ2-1, with 8 bases fitting TRBD2. The CDR3 is 14 amino acids. Per the germline V gene, CDR1 is SQVTM and CDR2 is ANQGSEA. The J segment lost 6 bases and the V segment lost 6 bases, leaving 10 bases of the junction unmatched. The CDR3 DNA follows: TGCAGCGTGGTAGGGATAGCGGGGACCAATGAGCAGTTCTTC. It specifies CSVVGIAGTNEQFF.

This sequence joins TRBV27 and TRBJ2-2; no clear D gene. Germline assignment: CDR1 MNHEY and CDR2 SMNVEV (reference sequence). The CDR3 runs to 18 residues. The V end was cut by 6 bases, the J end by 3 bases, with 23 bases between. The CDR3 spells CASSPGSPITFYTGELFF. DNA for the CDR3: TGTGCCAGCAGCCCCGGGTCCCCGATCACTTTTTACACCGGGGAGCTGTTTTTT.

A remark on this clonotype: One junction end does not reproduce the germline sequence, and a read error may be involved. The J gene is TRBJ1-4, the V gene TRBV7-7, with 7 bases fitting TRBD1. The CDR3 covers 14 residues. Germline V CDR1 and CDR2: SSHAT, FNYEAQ (reference sequence). CDR3 loop: CASSLGGTDEKLFF. The CDR3 DNA follows: TGTGCTAGCAGCTTAGGAGGGACAGATGAAAAACTGTTTTTT.

V and J are TRBV30 and TRBJ2-7, with 8 bases fitting TRBD1. Germline CDR1 GTSNPN, CDR2 SVGIG (reference sequence). The CDR3 runs 15 residues. The J segment lost 9 bases and the V segment lost 2 bases, leaving 15 bases of the junction unmatched. CDR3 nucleotides: TGTGCCTGGAGTCCGACCCTAGACAGGGGTTATGGGCAGTACTTC. This encodes CAWSPTLDRGYGQYF.

The chain carries TRBV2 and TRBJ2-2, with unresolved D. This CDR3 is built from 10 residues. V was clipped by 6 bases and J by 9 bases, with 5 bases between them. CDR1 and CDR2 from the germline V gene are SNHLY and FYNNEI. In nucleotides, the CDR3 is TGTGCCAGCAGATTGAGGGAGCTGTTTTTT. Translated, it gives CASRLRELFF.

V is TRBV9 and J is TRBJ1-5; the match to TRBD1 covers 8 bases. With V trimmed by 1 base and J by 5 bases, 14 bases remained unmatched. This CDR3 has 18 amino acids. CDR1 is SGDLS and CDR2 is YYNGEE in the germline V gene. The DNA for the CDR3 is TGTGCCAGCAGCGTACCCGGGACAGGAAGGAACTATGATCAGCCCCAGCATTTT. Residues: CASSVPGTGRNYDQPQHF.

The chain is built from TRBV7-9 and TRBJ2-3; D is unresolved. Germline loops: CDR1 SEHNR, CDR2 FQNEAQ (reference sequence). Trimming took off 5 bases at V and 12 bases at J, with 9 bases between the two ends. The CDR3 spans 10 residues. The CDR3 bases are TGTGCCAGCAGCCCCATCCTTCAGTATTTT. As protein: CASSPILQYF.

This clonotype was detected only once. The chain joins TRBV20-1 to TRBJ2-7; D might be TRBD1 (6 bases). V was cut by 5 bases and J by 1 base, with 15 bases left in between. The CDR3 is made up of 14 amino acids. Looked up from germline, CDR1 is DFQATT and CDR2 is SNEGSKA (reference sequence). The CDR3 loop is CSAGRGGGSYEQYF. The CDR3, as DNA: TGCAGTGCTGGCAGGGGTGGAGGATCCTACGAGCAGTACTTC.

This chain joins TRBV10-3 and TRBJ2-5; D possibly uses TRBD1 or TRBD2 (5 bases each). Germline-derived CDR1 and CDR2 are ENHRY and SYGVKD. Trimming cost V 8 bases and J 5 bases, with 12 bases left between them. CDR3 length equals 12 residues. This CDR3 reads CAISGREETQYF. The CDR3, as DNA: TGTGCCATCTCAGGCAGGGAGGAGACCCAGTACTTC.

The rearrangement links TRBV7-8 to TRBJ1-1; no clear D gene. With 3 bases removed from V and 4 bases from J, the gap between germline ends came to 9 bases. CDR1 is SGHVS, CDR2 FQNEAQ, per germline. The CDR3 length is 13 residues. The CDR3 region has the DNA TGTGCCAGCAGCTTGGACGCTAGCACTGAAGCTTTCTTT. Its protein is CASSLDASTEAFF.

The chain carries TRBV30 and TRBJ1-1; no reliable D call. V lost 3 bases and J 5 bases, leaving 13 bases between the germline ends. Germline V CDR1 and CDR2: GTSNPN, SVGIG (reference sequence). This CDR3 has 13 residues. The CDR3 DNA reads TGTGCCTGGAGAGCGACCGGAGGGACTGAAGCTTTCTTT. It translates to CAWRATGGTEAFF. Full variable domain (rest looked up from reference TRBV30 and TRBJ1-1): SQTIHQWPATLVQPVGSPLSLECTVEGTSNPNLYWYRQAAGRGLQLLFYSVGIGQISSEVPQNLSASRPQDRQFILSSKKLLLSDSGFYLCAWRATGGTEAFFGQGTRLTVV.

V usage is TRBV7-2 and J usage is TRBJ2-3, with D hard to call. CDR1 is SGHTA, CDR2 FQGNSA, per germline. The CDR3 is 14 amino acids. V was pared by 5 bases and J by 9 bases, with 18 bases between. CDR3 residues: CASSPGQWSGTQYF. In DNA, the CDR3 is TGTGCCAGCAGCCCTGGGCAATGGAGTGGAACGCAGTATTTT.

V gene TRBV12-3 or TRBV12-4 combines with J gene TRBJ1-5; D is unclear. The CDR3 is 11 amino acids. V dropped 1 base and J dropped 7 bases, with 2 bases sitting between them. The CDR3 loop reads CASSLEQPQHF. The DNA for the CDR3 is TGTGCCAGCAGTTTAGAGCAGCCCCAGCATTTT.

The V call is TRBV5-1, the J call TRBJ2-7; D is perhaps TRBD1 (5 bases). V was pared by 5 bases and J by 3 bases, with 15 bases between. CDR1 is SGHRS, CDR2 YFSETQ, per germline. The CDR3 runs to 14 residues. DNA of the CDR3: TGCGCCAGCAGAAGTGTGGGGCAGAACTACGAGCAGTACTTC. This gives the protein CASRSVGQNYEQYF.

The CDR3 nucleotides are TGTGCCAGCAGCTCCGGGATAGCGGGTAGCGATGAGCAGTTCTTC. This codes for CASSSGIAGSDEQFF. The rearrangement links TRBV11-2 to TRBJ2-1; the match to TRBD2 covers 7 bases. Germline V CDR1 and CDR2: SGHAT, FQNNGV. The V gene end was trimmed by 4 bases and the J gene end by 8 bases; junction bases not matched to a gene: 11. This CDR3 has 15 amino acids.

This chain links TRBV11-1 with TRBJ2-5; a possible D gene is TRBD1 (6 bases). CDR1 and CDR2 from the germline V gene are SGHAT and FQDESV (reference sequence). This CDR3 contains 14 residues. V lost 3 bases and J 2 bases, leaving 10 bases between the germline ends. The DNA of the CDR3 is TGTGCCAGCAGCTTCCTCGGACAGCAAGAGACCCAGTACTTC. Translated: CASSFLGQQETQYF.